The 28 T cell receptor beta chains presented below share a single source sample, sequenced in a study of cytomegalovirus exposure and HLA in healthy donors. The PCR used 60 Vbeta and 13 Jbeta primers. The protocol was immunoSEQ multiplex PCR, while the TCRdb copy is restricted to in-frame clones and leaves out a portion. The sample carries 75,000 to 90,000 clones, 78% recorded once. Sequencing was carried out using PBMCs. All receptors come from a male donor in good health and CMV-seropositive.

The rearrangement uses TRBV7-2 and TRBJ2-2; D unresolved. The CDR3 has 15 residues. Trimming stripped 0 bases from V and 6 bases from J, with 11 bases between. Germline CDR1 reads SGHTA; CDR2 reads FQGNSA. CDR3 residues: CASSLAGSTPGELFF. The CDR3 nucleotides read TGTGCCAGCAGCTTAGCAGGTAGCACCCCCGGGGAGCTGTTTTTT.

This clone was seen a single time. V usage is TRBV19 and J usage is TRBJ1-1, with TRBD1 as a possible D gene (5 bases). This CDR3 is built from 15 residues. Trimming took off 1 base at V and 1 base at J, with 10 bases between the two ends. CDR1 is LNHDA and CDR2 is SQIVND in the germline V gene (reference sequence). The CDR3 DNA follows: TGTGCCAGTAGTATAGGTGGCAGGGCGAACACTGAAGCTTTCTTT. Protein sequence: CASSIGGRANTEAFF.

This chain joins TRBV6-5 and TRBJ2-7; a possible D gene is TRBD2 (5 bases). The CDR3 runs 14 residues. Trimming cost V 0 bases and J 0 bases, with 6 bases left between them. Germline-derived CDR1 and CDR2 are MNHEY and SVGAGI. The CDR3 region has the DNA TGTGCCAGCAGTTACTCGGCGGGCTCCTACGAGCAGTACTTC. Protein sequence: CASSYSAGSYEQYF.

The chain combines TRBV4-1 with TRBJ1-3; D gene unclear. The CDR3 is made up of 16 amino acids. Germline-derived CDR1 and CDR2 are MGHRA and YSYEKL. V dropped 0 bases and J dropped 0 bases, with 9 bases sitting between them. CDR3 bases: TGCGCCAGCAGCCAAGATAAAACAAGCTCTGGAAACACCATATATTTT. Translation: CASSQDKTSSGNTIYF.

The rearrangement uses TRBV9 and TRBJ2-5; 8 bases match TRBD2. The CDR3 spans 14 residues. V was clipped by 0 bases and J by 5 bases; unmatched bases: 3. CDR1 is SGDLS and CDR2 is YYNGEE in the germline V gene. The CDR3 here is CASSVAGGLETQYF. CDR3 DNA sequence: TGTGCCAGCAGCGTAGCGGGGGGGCTTGAGACCCAGTACTTC.

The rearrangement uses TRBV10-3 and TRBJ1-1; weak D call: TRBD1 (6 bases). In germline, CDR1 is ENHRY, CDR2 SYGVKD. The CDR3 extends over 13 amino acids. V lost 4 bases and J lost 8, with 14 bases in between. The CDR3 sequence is CAISGYPGEEAFF. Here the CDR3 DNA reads TGTGCCATCAGTGGTTATCCAGGGGAGGAAGCTTTCTTT.

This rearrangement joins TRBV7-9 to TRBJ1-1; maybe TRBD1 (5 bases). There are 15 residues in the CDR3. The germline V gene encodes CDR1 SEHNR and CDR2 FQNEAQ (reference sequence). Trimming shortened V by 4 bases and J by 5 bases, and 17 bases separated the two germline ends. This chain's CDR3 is CASSSPGGAGTEAFF. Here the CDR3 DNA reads TGTGCCAGCAGCTCCCCGGGAGGGGCGGGGACTGAAGCTTTCTTT. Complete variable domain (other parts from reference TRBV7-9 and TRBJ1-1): DTGVSQNPRHKITKRGQNVTFRCDPISEHNRLYWYRQTLGQGPEFLTYFQNEAQLEKSRLLSDRFSAERPKGSFSTLEIQRTEQGDSAMYLCASSSPGGAGTEAFFGQGTRLTVV.

CDR3 amino acids: CASSPRGSTEAFF. CDR3 DNA sequence: TGTGCCAGCAGCCCTAGGGGGAGCACTGAAGCTTTCTTT. V and J are TRBV2 and TRBJ1-1; TRBD1 is a possible D gene (6 bases). The CDR3 has 13 amino acids. Trimming removed 6 bases from V and 4 bases from J, with 12 bases in between. Germline V gene data show CDR1 as SNHLY and CDR2 as FYNNEI. Full variable domain (remainder filled in from reference TRBV2 and TRBJ1-1): EPEVTQTPSHQVTQMGQEVILRCVPISNHLYFYWYRQILGQKVEFLVSFYNNEISEKSEIFDDQFSVERPDGSNFTLKIRSTKLEDSAMYFCASSPRGSTEAFFGQGTRLTVV.

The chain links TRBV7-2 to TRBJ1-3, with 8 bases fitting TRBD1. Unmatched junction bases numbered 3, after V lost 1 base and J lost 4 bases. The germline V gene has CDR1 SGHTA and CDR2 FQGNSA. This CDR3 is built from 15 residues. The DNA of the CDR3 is TGTGCCAGCAGCTTAGATGCAGGGGGCGGAAACACCATATATTTT. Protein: CASSLDAGGGNTIYF.

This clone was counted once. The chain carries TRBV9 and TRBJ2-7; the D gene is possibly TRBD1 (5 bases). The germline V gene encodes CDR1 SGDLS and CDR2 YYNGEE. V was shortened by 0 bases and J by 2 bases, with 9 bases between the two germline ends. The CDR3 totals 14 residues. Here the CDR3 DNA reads TGTGCCAGCAGCGTAGAGGGGTATCCCTACGAGCAGTACTTC. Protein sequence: CASSVEGYPYEQYF.

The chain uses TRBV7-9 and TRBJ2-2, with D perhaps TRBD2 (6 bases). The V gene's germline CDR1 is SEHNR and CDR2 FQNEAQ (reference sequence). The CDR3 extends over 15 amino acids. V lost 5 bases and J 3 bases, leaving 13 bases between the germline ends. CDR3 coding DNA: TGTGCCAGCAGCCGACTAGTGGCGTACACCGGGGAGCTGTTTTTT. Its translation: CASSRLVAYTGELFF.

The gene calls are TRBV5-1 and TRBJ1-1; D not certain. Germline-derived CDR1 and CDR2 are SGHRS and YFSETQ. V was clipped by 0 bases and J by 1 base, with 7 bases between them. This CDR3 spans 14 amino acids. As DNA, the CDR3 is TGCGCCAGCAGCTTGGGTGGAGGGAACACTGAAGCTTTCTTT. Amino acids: CASSLGGGNTEAFF.

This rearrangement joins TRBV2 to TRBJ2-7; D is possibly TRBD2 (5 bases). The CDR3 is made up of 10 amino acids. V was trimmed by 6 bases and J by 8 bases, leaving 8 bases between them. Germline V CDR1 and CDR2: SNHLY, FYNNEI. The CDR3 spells CASRAGQQYF. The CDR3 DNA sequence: TGTGCCAGCAGGGCGGGCCAGCAGTACTTC.

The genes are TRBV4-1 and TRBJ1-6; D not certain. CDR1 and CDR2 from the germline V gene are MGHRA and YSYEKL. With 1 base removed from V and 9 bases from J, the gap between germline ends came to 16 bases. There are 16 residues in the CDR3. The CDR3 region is CASSQVFEGLGSPLHF. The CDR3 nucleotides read TGCGCCAGCAGCCAAGTCTTCGAGGGCCTGGGTTCACCCCTCCACTTT.

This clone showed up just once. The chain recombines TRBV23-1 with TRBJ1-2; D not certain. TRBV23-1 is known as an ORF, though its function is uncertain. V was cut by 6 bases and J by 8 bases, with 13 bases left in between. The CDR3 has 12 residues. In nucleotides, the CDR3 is TGCGCCAGCAGGAACCGGGAACTAGGCTACACCTTC. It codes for CASRNRELGYTF.

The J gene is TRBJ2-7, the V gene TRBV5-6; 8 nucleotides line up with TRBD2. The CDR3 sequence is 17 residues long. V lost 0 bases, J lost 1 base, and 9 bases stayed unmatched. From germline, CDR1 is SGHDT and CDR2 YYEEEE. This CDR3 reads CASSLVSGSYQSYEQYF. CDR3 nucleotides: TGTGCCAGCAGCTTGGTAAGCGGGAGCTACCAATCCTACGAGCAGTACTTC.

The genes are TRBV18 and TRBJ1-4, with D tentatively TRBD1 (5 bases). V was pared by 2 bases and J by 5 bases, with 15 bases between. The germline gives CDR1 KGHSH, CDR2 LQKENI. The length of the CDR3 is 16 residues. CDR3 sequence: CASSPITSGGNEKLFF. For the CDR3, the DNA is TGTGCCAGCTCACCAATCACAAGTGGGGGGAATGAAAAACTGTTTTTT.

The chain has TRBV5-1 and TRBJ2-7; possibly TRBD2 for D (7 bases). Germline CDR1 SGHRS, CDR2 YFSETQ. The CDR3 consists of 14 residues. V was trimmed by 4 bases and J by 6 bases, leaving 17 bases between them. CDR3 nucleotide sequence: TGCGCCAGCAGCCTGGGGGGGCCCTCGGGCGAGCAGTACTTC. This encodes CASSLGGPSGEQYF. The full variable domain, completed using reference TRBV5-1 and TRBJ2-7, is KAGVTQTPRYLIKTRGQQVTLSCSPISGHRSVSWYQQTPGQGLQFLFEYFSETQRNKGNFPGRFSGRQFSNSRSEMNVSTLELGDSALYLCASSLGGPSGEQYFGPGTRLTVT.

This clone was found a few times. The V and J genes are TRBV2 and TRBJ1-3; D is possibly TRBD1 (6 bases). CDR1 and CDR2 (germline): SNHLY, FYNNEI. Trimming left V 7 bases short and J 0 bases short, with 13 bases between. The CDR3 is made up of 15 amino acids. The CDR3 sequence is CASTEQGSSGNTIYF. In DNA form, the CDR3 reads TGTGCCAGCACCGAGCAGGGGAGCTCTGGAAACACCATATATTTT.

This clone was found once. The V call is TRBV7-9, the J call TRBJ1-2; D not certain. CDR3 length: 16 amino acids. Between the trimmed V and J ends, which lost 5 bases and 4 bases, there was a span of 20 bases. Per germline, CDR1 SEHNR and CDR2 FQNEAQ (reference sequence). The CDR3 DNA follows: TGTGCCAGCAGCGACGGGCGGGCAGAACCTATCTATGGCTACACCTTC. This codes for CASSDGRAEPIYGYTF. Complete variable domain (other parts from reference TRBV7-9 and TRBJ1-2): DTGVSQNPRHKITKRGQNVTFRCDPISEHNRLYWYRQTLGQGPEFLTYFQNEAQLEKSRLLSDRFSAERPKGSFSTLEIQRTEQGDSAMYLCASSDGRAEPIYGYTFGSGTRLTVV.

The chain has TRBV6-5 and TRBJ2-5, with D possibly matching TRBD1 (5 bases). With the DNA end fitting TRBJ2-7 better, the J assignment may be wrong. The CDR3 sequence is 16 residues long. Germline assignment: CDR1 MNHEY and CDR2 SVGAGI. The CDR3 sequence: CASSSRWQGISYEQYF. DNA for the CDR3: TGTGCCAGCAGTTCAAGGTGGCAGGGTATCTCCTACGAGCAGTACTTC.

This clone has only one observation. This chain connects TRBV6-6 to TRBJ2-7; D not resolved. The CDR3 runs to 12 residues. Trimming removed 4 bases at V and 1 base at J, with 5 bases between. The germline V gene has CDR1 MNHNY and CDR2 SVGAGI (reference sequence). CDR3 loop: CASSSESYEQYF. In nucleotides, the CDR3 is TGTGCCAGCAGTTCAGAATCCTACGAGCAGTACTTC.

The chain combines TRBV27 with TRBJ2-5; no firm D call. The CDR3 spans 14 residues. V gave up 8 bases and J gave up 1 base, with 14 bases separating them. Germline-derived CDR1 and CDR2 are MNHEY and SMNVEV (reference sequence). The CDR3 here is CASGEISGQETQYF. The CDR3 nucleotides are TGTGCCAGCGGAGAGATTTCGGGCCAAGAGACCCAGTACTTC.

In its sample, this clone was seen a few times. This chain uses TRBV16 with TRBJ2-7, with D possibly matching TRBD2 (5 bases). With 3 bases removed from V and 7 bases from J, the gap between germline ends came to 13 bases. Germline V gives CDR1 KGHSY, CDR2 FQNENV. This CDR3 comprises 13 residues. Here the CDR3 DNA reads TGTGCCAGCAGCCAGCAACCTACGGGGGAGCAGTACTTC. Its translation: CASSQQPTGEQYF.

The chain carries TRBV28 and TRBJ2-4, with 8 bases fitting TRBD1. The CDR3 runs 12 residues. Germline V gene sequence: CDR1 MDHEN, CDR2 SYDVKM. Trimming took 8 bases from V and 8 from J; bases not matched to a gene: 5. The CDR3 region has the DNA TGTGCCAGCCAAGGACAGGGATACATTCAGTACTTC. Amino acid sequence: CASQGQGYIQYF.

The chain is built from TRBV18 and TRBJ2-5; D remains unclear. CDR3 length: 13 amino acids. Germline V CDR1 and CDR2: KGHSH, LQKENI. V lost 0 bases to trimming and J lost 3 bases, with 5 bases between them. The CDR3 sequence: CASSPPSEETQYF. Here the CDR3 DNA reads TGTGCCAGCTCACCACCTTCCGAAGAGACCCAGTACTTC.

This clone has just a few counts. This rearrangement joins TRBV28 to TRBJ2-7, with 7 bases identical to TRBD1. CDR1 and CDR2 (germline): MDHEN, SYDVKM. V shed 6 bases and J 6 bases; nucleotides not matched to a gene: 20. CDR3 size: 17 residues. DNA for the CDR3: TGTGCCAGCAGAAAGTGGGACAGCGAAATTCTATTACCCGAGCAGTACTTC. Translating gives CASRKWDSEILLPEQYF.

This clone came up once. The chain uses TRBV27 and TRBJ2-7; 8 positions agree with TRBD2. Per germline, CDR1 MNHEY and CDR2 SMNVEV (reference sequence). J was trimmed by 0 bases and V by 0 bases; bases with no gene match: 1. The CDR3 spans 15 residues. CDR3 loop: CASSLSLAGSYEQYF. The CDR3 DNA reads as TGTGCCAGCAGTTTATCGCTAGCGGGCTCCTACGAGCAGTACTTC.